This TCR beta chain came from a study of metastatic and nonmetastatic thyroid tumors. Turning to the study itself: Samples came from malignant and benign thyroid patients, and repertoires were compared across blood and tumor or nodule tissue.

Using MiXCR, TCRdb re-called clones from the PCR reads. The sample has about 6,100 clones, approximately 31% seen once. Prior to thyroid surgery, none of the patients had received any treatment. Study-wide findings and caveats: Malignant tumors reportedly showed significantly higher TCR beta diversity than benign nodules in both blood and tumor.

Comment on this clone: Its target is not known.

The CDR3 length is 15 residues. Trimming took 6 bases from V and 3 from J, leaving 18 bases between them. Germline CDR1 SGHDN, CDR2 FVKESK. The chain carries TRBV14 and TRBJ2-7; either TRBD1 or TRBD2 may fit D (5 bases each). Sequenced sample: adjacent normal tissue. The receptor's source is a male donor with papillary thyroid cancer or a benign thyroid nodule (not recorded which). Some clones in this sample may be carry-over from other donors' samples. The CDR3 DNA is TGTGCCAGCAGTTTTGTTACCGGGACCAACTACGAGCAGTACTTC. This encodes CASSFVTGTNYEQYF.